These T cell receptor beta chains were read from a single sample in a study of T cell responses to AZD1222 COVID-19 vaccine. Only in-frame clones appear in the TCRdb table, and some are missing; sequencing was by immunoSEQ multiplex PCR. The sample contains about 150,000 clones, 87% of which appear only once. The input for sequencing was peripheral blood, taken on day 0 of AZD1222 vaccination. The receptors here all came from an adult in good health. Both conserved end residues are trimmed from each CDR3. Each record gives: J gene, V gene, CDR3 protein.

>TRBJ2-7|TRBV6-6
ASSPRLAGSYEQY
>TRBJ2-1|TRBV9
ASSVDGSRVNEQF
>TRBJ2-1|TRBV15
ATSREWTGNSYNEQF
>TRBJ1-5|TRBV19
ASSTTGLGNQPQH
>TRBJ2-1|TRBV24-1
ATSDDGRPNEQF
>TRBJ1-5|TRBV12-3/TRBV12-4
ASNRSPSVSQH
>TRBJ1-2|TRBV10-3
AISDNNRGPYGYT
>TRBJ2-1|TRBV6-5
ASSKTGSYNEQF
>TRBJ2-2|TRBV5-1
ASLPPGAGAGELF
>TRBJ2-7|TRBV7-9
ATQGAPYEQY
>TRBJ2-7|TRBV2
ASSYQVSYEQY
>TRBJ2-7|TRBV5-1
ATRGGAGGPSYEQY
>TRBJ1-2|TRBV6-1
ASSGGDRGAFDGYT
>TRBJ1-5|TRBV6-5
ASRIDQGSNQPQH
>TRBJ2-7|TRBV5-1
ASSLRASGPGEQY
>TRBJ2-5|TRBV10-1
ASSRGTGETQY
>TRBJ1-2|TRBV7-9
ASSSTDREGNYGYT
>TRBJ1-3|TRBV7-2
ASSPQRISGNTIY
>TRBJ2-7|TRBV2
ASSEALRPNTWEQY
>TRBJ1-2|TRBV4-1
ASRARGRDSLNYGYT
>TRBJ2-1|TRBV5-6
ASSFGGRALYNEQF
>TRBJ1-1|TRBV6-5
ASSSGRGTEAF
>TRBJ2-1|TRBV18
ASSPPGLAYNEQF
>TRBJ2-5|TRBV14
ASSQEGHWGETQY
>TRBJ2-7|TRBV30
AWSVTADYEQY
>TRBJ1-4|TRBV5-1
ASSLDQGTNEKLF
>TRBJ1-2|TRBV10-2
ASSLQGSYGYT
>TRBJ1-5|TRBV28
ASSLTYGIQPQH
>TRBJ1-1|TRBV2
ASSQLPGPNTEAF
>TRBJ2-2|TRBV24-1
ATSDLPTGTGELF
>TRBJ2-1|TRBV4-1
ASSQGDEQF
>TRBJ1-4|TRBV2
ASSIYRGREKLF
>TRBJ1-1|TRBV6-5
ASRGQANTEAF
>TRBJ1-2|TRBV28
ASSSPGVNYGYT
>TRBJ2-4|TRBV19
ASSIERAGVTKNIQY
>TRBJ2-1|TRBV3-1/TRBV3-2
ASSQTEALAGINEQF
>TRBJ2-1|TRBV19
ASSRDRGNNEQF